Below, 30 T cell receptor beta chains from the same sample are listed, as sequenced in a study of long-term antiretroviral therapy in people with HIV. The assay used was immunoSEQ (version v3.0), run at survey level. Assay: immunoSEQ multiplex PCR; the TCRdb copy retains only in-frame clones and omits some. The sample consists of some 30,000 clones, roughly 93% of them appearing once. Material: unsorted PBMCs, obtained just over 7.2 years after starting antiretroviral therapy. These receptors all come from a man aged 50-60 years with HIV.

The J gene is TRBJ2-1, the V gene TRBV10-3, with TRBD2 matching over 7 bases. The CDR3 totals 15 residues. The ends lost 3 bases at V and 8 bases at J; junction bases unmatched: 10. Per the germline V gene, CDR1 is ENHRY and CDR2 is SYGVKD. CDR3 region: CAISDSSSGVYEQFF. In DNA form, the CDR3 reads TGTGCCATCAGTGACTCCTCAAGCGGGGTTTATGAGCAGTTCTTC.

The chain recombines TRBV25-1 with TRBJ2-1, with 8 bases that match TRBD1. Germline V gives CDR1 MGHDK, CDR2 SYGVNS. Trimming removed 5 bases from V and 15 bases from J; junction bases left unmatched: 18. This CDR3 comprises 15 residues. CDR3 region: CASSLDRDHPFLRFF. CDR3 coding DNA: TGTGCCAGCAGTTTGGACAGGGATCACCCCTTTTTGAGGTTCTTC.

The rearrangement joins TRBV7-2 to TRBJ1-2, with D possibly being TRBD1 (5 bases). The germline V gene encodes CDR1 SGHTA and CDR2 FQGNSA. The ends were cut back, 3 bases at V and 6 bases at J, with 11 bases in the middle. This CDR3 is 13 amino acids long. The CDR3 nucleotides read TGTGCCAGCAGCTTCAGAAGAGGGGATGGCTACACCTTC. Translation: CASSFRRGDGYTF.

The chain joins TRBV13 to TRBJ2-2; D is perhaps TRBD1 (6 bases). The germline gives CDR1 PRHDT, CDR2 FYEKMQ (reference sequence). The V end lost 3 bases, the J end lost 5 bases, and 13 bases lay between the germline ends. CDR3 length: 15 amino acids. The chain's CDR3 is CASSFDRRKTGELFF. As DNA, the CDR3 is TGTGCCAGCAGCTTCGACAGGAGAAAAACCGGGGAGCTGTTTTTT.

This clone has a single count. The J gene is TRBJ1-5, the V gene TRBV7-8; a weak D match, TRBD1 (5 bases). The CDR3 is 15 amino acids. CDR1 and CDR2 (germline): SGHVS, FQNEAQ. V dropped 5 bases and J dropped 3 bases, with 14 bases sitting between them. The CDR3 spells CASSETGGYNQPQHF. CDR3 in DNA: TGTGCCAGCAGCGAGACGGGGGGTTACAATCAGCCCCAGCATTTT.

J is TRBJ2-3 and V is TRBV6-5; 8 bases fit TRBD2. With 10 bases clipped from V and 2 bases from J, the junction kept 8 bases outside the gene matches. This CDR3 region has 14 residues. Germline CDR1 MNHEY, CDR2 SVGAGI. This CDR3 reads CATGGGPYTDTQYF. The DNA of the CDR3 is TGTGCCACCGGCGGGGGGCCGTACACAGATACGCAGTATTTT.

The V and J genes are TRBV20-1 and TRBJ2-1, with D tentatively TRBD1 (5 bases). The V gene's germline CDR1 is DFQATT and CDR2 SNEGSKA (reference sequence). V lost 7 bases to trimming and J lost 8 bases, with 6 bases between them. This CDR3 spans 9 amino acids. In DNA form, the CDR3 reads TGCAGTGTAGGGGATGAGCAGTTCTTC. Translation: CSVGDEQFF.

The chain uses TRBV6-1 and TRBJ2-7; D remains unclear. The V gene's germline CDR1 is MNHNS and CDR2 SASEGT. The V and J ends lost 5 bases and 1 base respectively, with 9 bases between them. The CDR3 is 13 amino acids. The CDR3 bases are TGTGCCAGCAGTCTGACACGTTCCTACGAGCAGTACTTC. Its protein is CASSLTRSYEQYF.

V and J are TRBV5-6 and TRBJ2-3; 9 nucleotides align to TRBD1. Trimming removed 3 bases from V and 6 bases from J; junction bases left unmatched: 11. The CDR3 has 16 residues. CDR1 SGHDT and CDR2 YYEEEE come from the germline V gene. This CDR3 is CASSWTGASQTDTQYF. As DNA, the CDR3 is TGTGCCAGCAGCTGGACAGGGGCTTCTCAAACGGATACGCAGTATTTT.

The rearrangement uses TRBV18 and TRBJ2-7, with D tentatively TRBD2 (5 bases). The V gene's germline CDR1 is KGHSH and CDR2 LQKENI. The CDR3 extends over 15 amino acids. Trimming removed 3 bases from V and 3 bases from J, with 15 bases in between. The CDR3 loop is CASSPRSGSYYEQYF. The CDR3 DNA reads TGTGCCAGCTCACCCCGCAGCGGATCTTACTACGAGCAGTACTTC.

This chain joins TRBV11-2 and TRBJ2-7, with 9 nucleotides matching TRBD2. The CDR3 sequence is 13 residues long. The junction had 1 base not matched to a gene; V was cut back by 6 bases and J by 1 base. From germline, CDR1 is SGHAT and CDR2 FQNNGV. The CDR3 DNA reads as TGTGCCAGCAGGGGACTAGCATCCTACGAGCAGTACTTC. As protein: CASRGLASYEQYF.

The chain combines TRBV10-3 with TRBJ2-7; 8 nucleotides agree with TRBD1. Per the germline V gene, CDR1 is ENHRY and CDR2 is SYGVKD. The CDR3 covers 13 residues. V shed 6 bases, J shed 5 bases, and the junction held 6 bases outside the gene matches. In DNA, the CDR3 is TGTGCCATCAGAAGGCAGGGGGCGGACGAGCAGTACTTC. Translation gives CAIRRQGADEQYF.

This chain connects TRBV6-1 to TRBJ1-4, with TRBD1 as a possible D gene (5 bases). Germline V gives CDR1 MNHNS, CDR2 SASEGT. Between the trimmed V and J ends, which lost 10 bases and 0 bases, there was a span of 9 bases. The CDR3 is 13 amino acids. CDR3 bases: TGTGCCACCACAGGCGCAACTAATGAAAAACTGTTTTTT. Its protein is CATTGATNEKLFF.

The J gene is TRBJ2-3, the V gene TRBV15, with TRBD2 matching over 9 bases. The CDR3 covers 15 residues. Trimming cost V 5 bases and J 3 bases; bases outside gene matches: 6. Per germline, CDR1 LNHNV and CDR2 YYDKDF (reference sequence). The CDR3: CATSGGGAGTDTQYF. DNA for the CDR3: TGTGCCACCAGCGGCGGGGGGGCGGGGACAGATACGCAGTATTTT.

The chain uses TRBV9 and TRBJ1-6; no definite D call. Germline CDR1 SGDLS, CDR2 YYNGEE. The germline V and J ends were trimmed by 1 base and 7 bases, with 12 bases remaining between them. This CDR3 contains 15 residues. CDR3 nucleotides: TGTGCCAGCAGCGTAAGTTTCTCGGGGAATTCACCCCTCCACTTT. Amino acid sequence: CASSVSFSGNSPLHF.

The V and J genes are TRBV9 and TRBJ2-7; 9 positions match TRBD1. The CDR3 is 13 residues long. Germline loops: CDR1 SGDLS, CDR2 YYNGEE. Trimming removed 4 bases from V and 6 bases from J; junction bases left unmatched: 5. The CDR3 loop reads CASSRDRGAEQYF. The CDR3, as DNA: TGTGCCAGCAGCCGAGACAGGGGGGCCGAGCAGTACTTC.

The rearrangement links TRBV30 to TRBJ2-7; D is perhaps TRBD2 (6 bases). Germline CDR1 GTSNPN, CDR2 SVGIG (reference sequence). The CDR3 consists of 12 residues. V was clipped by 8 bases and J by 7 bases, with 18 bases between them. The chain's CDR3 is CAGGQGESEQYF. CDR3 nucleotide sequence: TGTGCCGGAGGGCAGGGCGAGAGTGAGCAGTACTTC.

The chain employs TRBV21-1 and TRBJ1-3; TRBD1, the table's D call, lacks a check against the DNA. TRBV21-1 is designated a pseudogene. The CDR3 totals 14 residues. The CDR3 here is CASSSRPTGEIIYF. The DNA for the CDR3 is TGTGCCAGCAGCTCGAGACCGACAGGGGAAATCATATATTTT.

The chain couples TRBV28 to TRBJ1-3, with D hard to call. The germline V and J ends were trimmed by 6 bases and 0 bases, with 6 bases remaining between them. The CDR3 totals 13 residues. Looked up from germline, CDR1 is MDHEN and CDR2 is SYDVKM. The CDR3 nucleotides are TGTGCCAGCAGGCCCAGCTCTGGAAACACCATATATTTT. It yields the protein CASRPSSGNTIYF.

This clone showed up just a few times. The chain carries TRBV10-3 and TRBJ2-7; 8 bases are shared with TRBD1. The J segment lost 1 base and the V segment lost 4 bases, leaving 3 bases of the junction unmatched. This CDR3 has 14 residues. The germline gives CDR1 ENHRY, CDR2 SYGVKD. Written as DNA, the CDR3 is TGTGCCATCAGTGGCTACAGGGGGTCCTACGAGCAGTACTTC. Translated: CAISGYRGSYEQYF.

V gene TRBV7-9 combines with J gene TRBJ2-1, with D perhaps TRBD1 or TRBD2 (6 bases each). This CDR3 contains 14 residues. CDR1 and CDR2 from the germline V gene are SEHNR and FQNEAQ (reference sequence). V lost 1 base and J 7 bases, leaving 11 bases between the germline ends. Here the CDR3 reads CASSLGGADNEQFF. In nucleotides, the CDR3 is TGTGCCAGCAGCTTAGGGGGGGCGGATAATGAGCAGTTCTTC.

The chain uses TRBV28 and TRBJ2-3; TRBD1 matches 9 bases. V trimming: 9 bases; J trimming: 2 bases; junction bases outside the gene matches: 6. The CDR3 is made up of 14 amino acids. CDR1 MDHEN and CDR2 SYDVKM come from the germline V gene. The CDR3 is CASSDRGSTDTQYF. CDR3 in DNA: TGTGCCAGTAGCGACAGGGGGTCCACAGATACGCAGTATTTT.

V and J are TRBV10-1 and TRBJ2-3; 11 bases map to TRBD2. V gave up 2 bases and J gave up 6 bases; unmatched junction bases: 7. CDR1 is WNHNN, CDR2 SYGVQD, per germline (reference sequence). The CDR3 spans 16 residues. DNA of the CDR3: TGCGCCAGCAGTGAGGCCCCCTTAGCGGGGGGGGATACGCAGTATTTT. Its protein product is CASSEAPLAGGDTQYF.

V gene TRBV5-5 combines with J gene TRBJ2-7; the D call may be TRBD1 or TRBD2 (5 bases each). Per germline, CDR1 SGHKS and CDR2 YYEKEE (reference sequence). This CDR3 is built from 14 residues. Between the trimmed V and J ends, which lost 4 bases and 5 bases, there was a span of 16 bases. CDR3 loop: CASSEHAGTDEQYF. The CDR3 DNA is TGTGCCAGCAGCGAACATGCAGGGACGGACGAGCAGTACTTC.

This chain's CDR3 is CASMAVSNQPQHF. CDR3 DNA sequence: TGTGCCAGCATGGCGGTTAGCAATCAGCCCCAGCATTTT. V and J are TRBV28 and TRBJ1-5; D gene uncertain. This CDR3 is 13 amino acids long. Germline CDR1 is MDHEN and CDR2 is SYDVKM. Trimming pared 7 bases from V and 0 bases from J, leaving 7 bases between.

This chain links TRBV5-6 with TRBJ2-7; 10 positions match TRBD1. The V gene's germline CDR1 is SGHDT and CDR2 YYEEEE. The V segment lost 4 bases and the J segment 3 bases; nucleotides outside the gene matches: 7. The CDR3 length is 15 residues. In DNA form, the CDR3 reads TGTGCCAGCAGCCAATCCGGGACAGGGGACTACGAGCAGTACTTC. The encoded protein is CASSQSGTGDYEQYF.

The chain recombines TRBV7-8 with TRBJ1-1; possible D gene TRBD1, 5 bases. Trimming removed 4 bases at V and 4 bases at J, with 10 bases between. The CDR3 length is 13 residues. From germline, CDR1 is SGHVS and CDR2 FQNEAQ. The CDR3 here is CASSSQGGTEAFF. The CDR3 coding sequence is TGTGCCAGCAGCTCCCAGGGAGGCACTGAAGCTTTCTTT.

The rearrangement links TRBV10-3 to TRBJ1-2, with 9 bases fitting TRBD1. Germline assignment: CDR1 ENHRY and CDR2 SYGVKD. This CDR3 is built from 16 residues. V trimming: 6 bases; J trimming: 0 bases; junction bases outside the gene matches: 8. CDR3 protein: CAIREGTGFSNYGYTF. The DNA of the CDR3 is TGTGCCATCAGGGAGGGGACAGGGTTTTCTAACTATGGCTACACCTTC.

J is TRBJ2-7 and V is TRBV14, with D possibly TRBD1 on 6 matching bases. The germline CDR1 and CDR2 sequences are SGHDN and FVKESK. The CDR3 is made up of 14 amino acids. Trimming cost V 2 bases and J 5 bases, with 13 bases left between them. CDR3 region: CASSQLLGANEQYF. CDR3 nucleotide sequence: TGTGCCAGCAGCCAATTGTTGGGGGCCAACGAGCAGTACTTC.

The CDR3 bases are TGTGCCAGCAGCCGAAGCCCCAGCCCCGTCTCCTACGAGCAGTACTTC. Its translation is CASSRSPSPVSYEQYF. The V and J genes are TRBV7-2 and TRBJ2-7; D remains ambiguous. This CDR3 comprises 16 residues. With 5 bases removed from V and 0 bases from J, the gap between germline ends came to 17 bases. Germline values: CDR1 SGHTA, CDR2 FQGNSA.